Presented here are 27 T cell receptor beta chains from one specimen sequenced in a study of OX40 agonist ivuxolimab in advanced cancers. Libraries were prepared by immunoSEQ multiplex PCR; TCRdb keeps only in-frame clonotypes and omits some of them. The repertoire includes about 66,000 clones, about nine tenths of them detected once, and 8% to 10% sits in the top ten. Sequenced here: CD4+ or CD8+ T cells sorted from blood, sampled in a trial of the OX40 agonist ivuxolimab. All receptors come from an adult with an advanced solid tumor such as melanoma, head and neck, liver or kidney cancer.

The chain links TRBV6-6 to TRBJ2-7, with D possibly TRBD1 on 5 matching bases. Germline V CDR1 and CDR2: MNHNY, SVGAGI (reference sequence). This CDR3 is 15 amino acids long. Trimming removed 7 bases at V and 3 bases at J, with 19 bases between. The CDR3 spells CASNADSRVGYEQYF. The CDR3 DNA reads as TGTGCCAGCAACGCCGATTCCAGGGTGGGCTACGAGCAGTACTTC.

The CDR3 nucleotides are TGTGCCAGCAGCTTAGGCTTCAAGACTAGCCTCTCCTACAATGAGCAGTTCTTC. This codes for CASSLGFKTSLSYNEQFF. V gene TRBV11-2 combines with J gene TRBJ2-1; 7 bases agree with TRBD2. CDR3 length: 18 amino acids. The V segment lost 1 base and the J segment 0 bases; nucleotides outside the gene matches: 9. Germline V lookup: CDR1 SGHAT, CDR2 FQNNGV.

This rearrangement joins TRBV6-6 to TRBJ1-5, with 7 bases lining up with TRBD1. CDR1 is MNHNY and CDR2 is SVGAGI in the germline V gene (reference sequence). After removal of 4 bases from V and 7 bases from J, the junction contained 13 bases not matched to a gene. This CDR3 comprises 16 residues. CDR3 nucleotide sequence: TGTGCCAGCAGTTGGGGGTATGACAGGGAGGTACAGCCCCAGCATTTT. Translation: CASSWGYDREVQPQHF.

V usage is TRBV27 and J usage is TRBJ2-1, with TRBD2 identical over 13 bases. J was trimmed by 8 bases and V by 0 bases; bases with no gene match: 22. Germline CDR1 and CDR2: MNHEY and SMNVEV (reference sequence). The CDR3 totals 22 residues. CDR3 nucleotides: TGTGCCAGCAGTTTATCAAGGGGTCGGTGGACTAGCGGGGGCCCACGGGTTTATGAGCAGTTCTTC. Translating it yields CASSLSRGRWTSGGPRVYEQFF.

This clone has only one observation. J is TRBJ1-2 and V is TRBV6-5, with D possibly being TRBD1 (5 bases). Germline V gives CDR1 MNHEY, CDR2 SVGAGI. V was cut by 6 bases and J by 10 bases, with 15 bases left in between. The CDR3 consists of 12 residues. The CDR3 sequence is CASRQGDLDYTF. As DNA, the CDR3 is TGTGCCAGCAGGCAGGGAGATTTGGACTACACCTTC.

This chain connects TRBV29-1 to TRBJ1-4, with TRBD1 matching 8 bases. CDR3 length: 15 residues. The ends lost 4 bases at V and 2 bases at J; junction bases unmatched: 6. Germline lookup yields CDR1 SQVTM and CDR2 ANQGSEA. CDR3 amino acids: CSVARTGSTNEKLFF. The CDR3 DNA reads as TGCAGCGTTGCCCGGACAGGGTCGACTAATGAAAAACTGTTTTTT.

This clone was observed a single time. The chain has TRBV6-6 and TRBJ1-5, with no clear D. In germline, CDR1 is MNHNY, CDR2 SVGAGI (reference sequence). The ends were cut back, 0 bases at V and 4 bases at J, with 4 bases in the middle. This CDR3 is 13 amino acids long. The CDR3 bases are TGTGCCAGCAGTTACTCGAATAATCAGCCCCAGCATTTT. Translated: CASSYSNNQPQHF.

On this clone itself: Other DNA sequences from this sample encode an identical CDR3 as well. The rearrangement joins TRBV9 to TRBJ2-7, with TRBD1 matching 11 bases. The CDR3 extends over 14 amino acids. The germline V gene encodes CDR1 SGDLS and CDR2 YYNGEE. With 5 bases clipped from V and 4 bases from J, the junction kept 5 bases outside the gene matches. CDR3 in DNA: TGTGCCAGCAGTGCCGGGACAGGGGGTTACGAGCAGTACTTC. Translated: CASSAGTGGYEQYF.

V gene TRBV5-6 combines with J gene TRBJ2-2; no clear D. Looked up from germline, CDR1 is SGHDT and CDR2 is YYEEEE. Trimming removed 5 bases from V and 4 bases from J, with 18 bases in between. The CDR3 loop spans 16 amino acids. CDR3 sequence: CASSMDGPWGTGELFF. The CDR3 DNA sequence: TGTGCCAGCAGTATGGACGGCCCCTGGGGCACCGGGGAGCTGTTTTTT.

In its sample, this clone was seen a few times. The chain links TRBV4-1 to TRBJ1-2, with 7 bases that match TRBD1. The CDR3 covers 16 residues. V shed 4 bases, J shed 4 bases, and the junction held 12 bases outside the gene matches. CDR1 and CDR2 from the germline V gene are MGHRA and YSYEKL. CDR3 nucleotides: TGCGCCAGCAGCCTTGATCTAACAGGGGTAGTCTATGGCTACACCTTC. It translates to CASSLDLTGVVYGYTF.

The chain couples TRBV29-1 to TRBJ1-1; the D gene is possibly TRBD1 (5 bases). Germline CDR1 and CDR2: SQVTM and ANQGSEA. V was cut by 6 bases and J by 3 bases, with 20 bases left in between. The CDR3 consists of 15 residues. For the CDR3, the DNA is TGCAGCGTAGTTTCCGGGACCAAAAAATACACTGAAGCTTTCTTT. Its translation: CSVVSGTKKYTEAFF.

V and J are TRBV4-3 and TRBJ1-2, with a weak D call TRBD1 (5 bases). Per germline, CDR1 LGHNA and CDR2 YSLEER. V was trimmed by 2 bases and J by 4 bases, leaving 20 bases between them. The CDR3 has 17 amino acids. The CDR3 DNA reads TGCGCCAGCAGCCAACTTGCCGGGACTGGAGGGGCCTATGGCTACACCTTC. Protein: CASSQLAGTGGAYGYTF.

Only one count was recorded for this clone. The CDR3 coding sequence is TGTGCCAGTAGTGTGGACGGCCTAGCTAACTATGGCTACACCTTC. It translates to CASSVDGLANYGYTF. The rearrangement uses TRBV19 and TRBJ1-2; no definite D call. CDR1 and CDR2 from the germline V gene are LNHDA and SQIVND (reference sequence). Trimming shortened V by 5 bases and J by 0 bases, and 13 bases separated the two germline ends. This CDR3 is built from 15 residues.

The chain recombines TRBV19 with TRBJ2-7; 7 positions match TRBD1. The CDR3 loop spans 15 amino acids. Germline V gene sequence: CDR1 LNHDA, CDR2 SQIVND (reference sequence). Trimming removed 6 bases from V and 5 bases from J; junction bases left unmatched: 13. CDR3 sequence reads: CASRLGRNGQDEQYF. The DNA for the CDR3 is TGTGCCAGTAGATTGGGGCGGAATGGACAGGACGAGCAGTACTTC.

This clone turned up a few times. This sample also contains other DNA sequences that code for the same CDR3. The chain recombines TRBV30 with TRBJ1-1; 8 positions match TRBD1. The ends lost 4 bases at V and 11 bases at J; junction bases unmatched: 12. Germline lookup yields CDR1 GTSNPN and CDR2 SVGIG (reference sequence). The CDR3 runs to 13 residues. The CDR3 is CAWKGQGPSKAFF. The CDR3 DNA reads as TGTGCCTGGAAAGGACAGGGCCCGAGTAAGGCTTTCTTT. Full variable domain (rest looked up from reference TRBV30 and TRBJ1-1): SQTIHQWPATLVQPVGSPLSLECTVEGTSNPNLYWYRQAAGRGLQLLFYSVGIGQISSEVPQNLSASRPQDRQFILSSKKLLLSDSGFYLCAWKGQGPSKAFFGQGTRLTVV.

The V call is TRBV6-4, the J call TRBJ1-4; TRBD1 is a possible D gene (6 bases). The V end lost 3 bases, the J end lost 10 bases, and 9 bases lay between the germline ends. The V gene's germline CDR1 is MRHNA and CDR2 SNTAGT. This CDR3 is 12 amino acids long. Here the CDR3 DNA reads TGTGCCAGCAGTGATACCAGGGGAAAACTGTTTTTT. Amino acid sequence: CASSDTRGKLFF.

The rearrangement joins TRBV18 to TRBJ2-3, with 10 bases matching TRBD2. V shed 5 bases and J 0 bases; nucleotides not matched to a gene: 2. The germline V gene encodes CDR1 KGHSH and CDR2 LQKENI. The CDR3 extends over 15 amino acids. The CDR3 here is CASSTSGASTDTQYF. In nucleotides, the CDR3 is TGTGCCAGCTCAACTAGCGGGGCTAGCACAGATACGCAGTATTTT.

This clone has just a few counts. The V and J genes are TRBV2 and TRBJ1-1; D might be TRBD1 (5 bases). V dropped 3 bases and J dropped 2 bases, with 19 bases sitting between them. The CDR3 totals 17 residues. The V gene's germline CDR1 is SNHLY and CDR2 FYNNEI. This chain's CDR3 is CASSDGGAGRSNTEAFF. CDR3 sequence (DNA): TGTGCCAGCAGTGATGGTGGGGCGGGAAGGTCCAACACTGAAGCTTTCTTT. Looking up the rest from reference TRBV2 and TRBJ1-1 gives the full variable domain: EPEVTQTPSHQVTQMGQEVILRCVPISNHLYFYWYRQILGQKVEFLVSFYNNEISEKSEIFDDQFSVERPDGSNFTLKIRSTKLEDSAMYFCASSDGGAGRSNTEAFFGQGTRLTVV.

CDR3 bases: TGTGCCACCAGCAGCCTACAAGGGACTGAAGCTTTCTTT. Translating gives CATSSLQGTEAFF. The chain links TRBV15 to TRBJ1-1; D gene unclear. Trimming pared 3 bases from V and 5 bases from J, leaving 10 bases between. The CDR3 is 13 amino acids. In germline, CDR1 is LNHNV, CDR2 YYDKDF (reference sequence).

The rearrangement joins TRBV5-6 to TRBJ1-1, with D possibly TRBD1 on 6 matching bases. The CDR3 totals 15 residues. Germline CDR1 and CDR2: SGHDT and YYEEEE. V was shortened by 2 bases and J by 0 bases, with 11 bases between the two germline ends. CDR3 sequence: CASSFQGTMNTEAFF. For the CDR3, the DNA is TGTGCCAGCAGCTTTCAGGGGACCATGAACACTGAAGCTTTCTTT.

The CDR3 protein is CAISEGDPSEGPQHF. The DNA of the CDR3 is TGTGCCATCAGTGAGGGAGACCCATCAGAAGGGCCCCAGCATTTT. V is TRBV10-3 and J is TRBJ1-5; D is ambiguous. This CDR3 has 15 residues. Germline V gene sequence: CDR1 ENHRY, CDR2 SYGVKD. V lost 2 bases, J lost 9 bases, and 17 bases lay in between.

The V and J genes are TRBV19 and TRBJ2-2, with TRBD2 matching over 8 bases. The germline gives CDR1 LNHDA, CDR2 SQIVND (reference sequence). The CDR3 spans 16 residues. V dropped 6 bases and J dropped 4; count of bases not matched to a gene: 10. The CDR3 DNA reads as TGTGCCAGTAGCCCAATCTCCGGGACTAGCACCGGGGAGCTGTTTTTT. Its protein product is CASSPISGTSTGELFF.

This chain links TRBV11-3 with TRBJ2-3; 9 bases map to TRBD1. CDR1 and CDR2 (germline): SGHNT, YENEEA. J lost 3 bases, V lost 4 bases, and 5 bases had no gene match. CDR3 length: 15 residues. The CDR3 DNA follows: TGTGCCAGCAGCTGGGGACAGGGTGGAACAGATACGCAGTATTTT. Protein sequence: CASSWGQGGTDTQYF.

The chain carries TRBV5-6 and TRBJ1-5, with TRBD1 matching 8 bases. Per the germline V gene, CDR1 is SGHDT and CDR2 is YYEEEE. V lost 0 bases to trimming and J lost 6 bases; unmatched junction nucleotides: 8. The CDR3 is made up of 16 amino acids. The CDR3 sequence: CASSLGNRGSGQPQHF. The CDR3 DNA is TGTGCCAGCAGCTTGGGCAACAGGGGGTCGGGTCAGCCCCAGCATTTT.

The CDR3 reads CATAGGVGELFF. As DNA, the CDR3 is TGTGCCACCGCGGGGGGGGTCGGGGAGCTGTTTTTT. The chain joins TRBV10-3 to TRBJ2-2, with 9 bases identical to TRBD2. There are 12 residues in the CDR3. V lost 10 bases, J lost 7 bases, and 4 bases stayed unmatched. The germline V gene encodes CDR1 ENHRY and CDR2 SYGVKD.

V usage is TRBV23-1 and J usage is TRBJ1-2; perhaps TRBD1 as D (6 bases). TRBV23-1 belongs to the ORF category, with a function that is uncertain. V gave up 3 bases and J gave up 5 bases, with 13 bases separating them. This CDR3 contains 14 residues. The CDR3 spells CASSHLRTVYGYTF. The DNA for the CDR3 is TGCGCCAGCAGTCATCTTCGGACAGTGTATGGCTACACCTTC.

The CDR3 sequence: CASSLDVGYPQPQHF. Written as DNA, the CDR3 is TGTGCCAGCAGCTTAGATGTCGGGTACCCTCAGCCCCAGCATTTT. The V gene is TRBV7-9, the J gene TRBJ1-5; D is unclear. This CDR3 is built from 15 residues. CDR1 is SEHNR, CDR2 FQNEAQ, per germline (reference sequence). V lost 1 base and J 6 bases, leaving 13 bases between the germline ends.